One sample yielded the 10 T cell receptor beta chains listed below, sequenced in a study of early T cells in non-severe SARS-CoV-2 infection. TCRdb recomputed calls from the 5' RACE reads with MiXCR, one row per CDR3 protein. The top ten clones hold 12% of a sample with 80,000 or so distinct CDR3 sequences, around 11% of them seen once. The sample consisted of whole blood, taken at baseline. The receptors were gathered from an adult who was a healthcare worker with PCR-confirmed SARS-CoV-2 infection or an uninfected control (not recorded which).

The chain couples TRBV6-2 or TRBV6-3 to TRBJ2-7, with 11 bases fitting TRBD1. V lost 3 bases to trimming and J lost 2 bases; unmatched junction nucleotides: 9. This CDR3 is 17 amino acids long. Germline V gene lookup returns CDR1 MNHEY and CDR2 SVGEGT. The CDR3 loop is CASSYTGQGAKAYEQYF. The CDR3 DNA reads as TGTGCCAGCAGTTATACAGGACAGGGGGCCAAGGCCTACGAGCAGTACTTC.

This chain uses TRBV27 with TRBJ1-2; tentatively, D is TRBD1 (5 bases). Looked up from germline, CDR1 is MNHEY and CDR2 is SMNVEV (reference sequence). The CDR3 sequence is 16 residues long. V gave up 5 bases and J gave up 4 bases, with 20 bases separating them. The CDR3 DNA is TGTGCCAGCAGTCTTAAAACAGGAGGTTCGGTCTATGGCTACACCTTC. It codes for CASSLKTGGSVYGYTF.

This clonotype showed up many times. The V call is TRBV5-1, the J call TRBJ2-1; TRBD2 matches 10 bases. J was trimmed by 4 bases and V by 2 bases; bases with no gene match: 9. The germline CDR1 and CDR2 sequences are SGHRS and YFSETQ. The CDR3 spans 17 residues. The CDR3 spells CASSFTIAGGSYNEQFF. In DNA form, the CDR3 reads TGCGCCAGCAGCTTTACCATAGCGGGGGGTTCTTACAATGAGCAGTTCTTC. The complete variable domain, with remaining parts taken from reference TRBV5-1 and TRBJ2-1, reads KAGVTQTPRYLIKTRGQQVTLSCSPISGHRSVSWYQQTPGQGLQFLFEYFSETQRNKGNFPGRFSGRQFSNSRSEMNVSTLELGDSALYLCASSFTIAGGSYNEQFFGPGTRLTVL.

This chain uses TRBV12-3 or TRBV12-4 with TRBJ2-1; 8 bases align to TRBD2. The trim removed 4 bases at V and 1 base at J, leaving 12 bases unmatched. CDR3 length: 18 amino acids. The CDR3, as DNA: TGTGCCAGCAGTTCCTACCCGGGGGGGGGCTGGTCCTACAATGAGCAGTTCTTC. Its protein product is CASSSYPGGGWSYNEQFF.

This clonotype was observed at least ten times. CDR3 amino acids: CSVDGGGIDNTEAFF. In DNA, the CDR3 is TGCAGCGTTGATGGGGGGGGCATAGATAACACTGAAGCTTTCTTT. The rearrangement joins TRBV29-1 to TRBJ1-1; D may be TRBD1 (6 bases). This CDR3 contains 15 residues. V was pared by 3 bases and J by 2 bases, with 16 bases between. CDR1 SQVTM and CDR2 ANQGSEA come from the germline V gene.

This clonotype was counted at least ten times. The CDR3 nucleotides are TGTGCCAGCAGCTTAGATGTTGGACACAATCAGCCCCAGCATTTT. Protein: CASSLDVGHNQPQHF. J is TRBJ1-5 and V is TRBV7-6; D perhaps matches TRBD1 (5 bases). The ends were cut back, 1 base at V and 3 bases at J, with 10 bases in the middle. The CDR3 contains 15 residues. Germline loops: CDR1 SGHVS, CDR2 FNYEAQ.

This clonotype has ten or more counts. V is TRBV6-6 and J is TRBJ1-1, with TRBD1 identical over 7 bases. The CDR3 is made up of 12 amino acids. In germline, CDR1 is MNHNY, CDR2 SVGAGI (reference sequence). With 10 bases clipped from V and 10 bases from J, the junction kept 12 bases outside the gene matches. For the CDR3, the DNA is TGTGCCACCGCGCGGGGACAGCCTGTAGCTTTCTTT. This sequence encodes CATARGQPVAFF.

This rearrangement joins TRBV29-1 to TRBJ2-1, with 9 nucleotides matching TRBD1. Losses at the gene ends were 3 bases for V and 4 bases for J; bases not matched to a gene: 4. Germline V gene lookup returns CDR1 SQVTM and CDR2 ANQGSEA. This CDR3 contains 14 residues. The CDR3 DNA is TGCAGCGTTGACGGGACAGGGATGTACAATGAGCAGTTCTTC. It translates to CSVDGTGMYNEQFF.

In its sample, this clonotype was seen a few times. The CDR3 region is CASSQMTTNTGELFF. Here the CDR3 DNA reads TGCGCCAGCAGCCAGATGACCACGAACACCGGGGAGCTGTTTTTT. The chain links TRBV4-1 to TRBJ2-2; D remains unclear. The CDR3 is 15 residues long. Trimming stripped 3 bases from V and 0 bases from J, with 8 bases between. The germline CDR1 and CDR2 sequences are MGHRA and YSYEKL.

This clonotype was counted ten times or more. The rearrangement links TRBV19 to TRBJ2-3; D not certain. Trimming shortened V by 1 base and J by 4 bases, and 3 bases separated the two germline ends. The CDR3 is made up of 12 amino acids. Germline V lookup: CDR1 LNHDA, CDR2 SQIVND (reference sequence). This CDR3 is CASSIVADTQYF. CDR3 nucleotide sequence: TGTGCCAGTAGTATAGTTGCAGATACGCAGTATTTT.